Listed below are T cell receptor beta chains from one sample, sequenced in a study of memory CD4+ T cells and cytomegalovirus serostatus. Sequenced by immunoSEQ multiplex PCR; TCRdb stores in-frame clones only, minus some. The profile shows around 60,000 clones, under 90% of them singletons. Sequencing used memory CD4+ T cells from blood. These receptors came from an adult in good health and CMV-seronegative. Some clones in this sample may be carry-over from other donors' samples. The CDR3 runs from the conserved cysteine through the conserved F or W. A D gene is named only where the DNA matches it firmly. For some rows the clone size is stated as once, few or many, or as a class when expanded; others skip it.

V	length	D	J	size	DNA	CDR3
TRBV28	16	TRBD2	TRBJ2-2	few	TGTGCCAGCAGACCTCGGGGCGGGAGTCGGACCGGGGAGCTGTTTTTT	CASRPRGGSRTGELFF
TRBV4-2	13	NA	TRBJ1-1	NA	TGTGCCAGCAGCCCTCGGGAAGACGCTGAAGCTTTCTTT	CASSPREDAEAFF
TRBV4-1	17	TRBD1	TRBJ1-6	few	TGCGCCAGCAGCCAAGCCGACAGGGGGATGGGTAATTCACCCCTCCACTTT	CASSQADRGMGNSPLHF
TRBV27	13	NA	TRBJ2-7	NA	TGTGCCAGCAGTTTGAGGGGGGTGGGGGTGCAGTACTTC	CASSLRGVGVQYF
TRBV28	16	TRBD2	TRBJ2-3	NA	TGTGCCAGCAGTGGGACTAGCGGGGGGCTCGCAGATACGCAGTATTTT	CASSGTSGGLADTQYF
TRBV28	12	NA	TRBJ2-7	NA	TGTGCCAGCAGTCTGCAGGCGTACGAGCAGTACTTC	CASSLQAYEQYF
TRBV7-2	15	NA	TRBJ2-7	NA	TGTGCCAGCAGCTTTTGGACAGCAACGGTGGGCGAGCAGTACTTC	CASSFWTATVGEQYF
TRBV7-2	16	TRBD2	TRBJ2-3	once	TGTGCCAGCAGCTTACGAGGGAGGGCCAGCACAGATACGCAGTATTTT	CASSLRGRASTDTQYF
TRBV5-6	13	NA	TRBJ2-6	NA	TGTGCCAGCAGCTTGTCTGGGGCCAACGTCCTGACTTTC	CASSLSGANVLTF
TRBV6-4	14	NA	TRBJ2-2	NA	TGTGCCAGCAGAGAGAGTATTAACACCGGGGAGCTGTTTTTT	CASRESINTGELFF
TRBV6-1	17	TRBD1	TRBJ1-3	NA	TGTGCCAGCAGTGAAGCTAGGGGGCAGAGCTCTGGAAACACCATATATTTT	CASSEARGQSSGNTIYF
TRBV16	16	NA	TRBJ2-3	NA	TGTGCCAGCAGCCAATCCCCGGACAGCCGCACAGATACGCAGTATTTT	CASSQSPDSRTDTQYF
TRBV2	13	TRBD1	TRBJ2-7	NA	TGTGCCAGCAGCCAGACAGGGGTGCACGAGCAGTACTTC	CASSQTGVHEQYF
TRBV12-5	15	NA	TRBJ2-2	NA	TGTGCTAGTGGTTTCATGACTGGACCCGCCGGGGAGCTGTTTTTT	CASGFMTGPAGELFF
TRBV5-1	14	NA	TRBJ2-2	NA	TGCGCCAGCAGCGGGGGGACCATCCCCGGGGAGCTGTTTTTT	CASSGGTIPGELFF
TRBV15	13	TRBD1	TRBJ2-7	NA	TGTGCCACCAGCAGGAACAGGGGTGACGAGCAGTACTTC	CATSRNRGDEQYF
TRBV28	13	NA	TRBJ2-5	once	TGTGCCAGCAGTTTACCGGGGCTAGAGACCCAGTACTTC	CASSLPGLETQYF
TRBV4-1	15	NA	TRBJ1-2	NA	TGCGCCAGCAGCCTAACTACCCGAGAAGTTTATGGCTACACCTTC	CASSLTTREVYGYTF
TRBV11-1	19	TRBD1	TRBJ2-6	NA	TGTGCCAGCAGCTCCCGACAGGGGGGCTTGGGTTCTGGGGCCAACGTCCTGACTTTC	CASSSRQGGLGSGANVLTF
TRBV28	15	NA	TRBJ1-1	NA	TGTGCCAGCAGTTTTAAACAGATAGTGAACACTGAAGCTTTCTTT	CASSFKQIVNTEAFF
TRBV4-1	15	NA	TRBJ2-1	NA	TGCGCCAGCAGCCAAGAACCCCTTCGCGCCAATGAGCAGTTCTTC	CASSQEPLRANEQFF
TRBV1	15	NA	TRBJ2-7	NA	TGCACCAGCAGCCAAGATCCAGCGGGAGGGTACGAGCAGTACTTC	CTSSQDPAGGYEQYF
TRBV4-1	15	NA	TRBJ2-6	NA	TGCGCCAGCAGCCAAGGCCTCCCTGGGGCCAACGTCCTGACTTTC	CASSQGLPGANVLTF
TRBV2	15	NA	TRBJ2-2	NA	TGTGCCAGCAGTCCCCGTCAGGGGCTGGGCGGGGAGCTGTTTTTT	CASSPRQGLGGELFF
TRBV21-1	16	NA	TRBJ2-7	NA	TGTGCCAGCAGCGCGGGGGATGCCGGGAACTCCTACGAGCAGTACTTC	CASSAGDAGNSYEQYF
TRBV2	11	NA	TRBJ2-1	NA	TGTGCCAGCAGTGAACTCCGGGGAAAGTTCTTC	CASSELRGKFF
TRBV7-2	15	TRBD2	TRBJ2-4	NA	TGTGCCAGCAGCTTTAAAGCGGGAGCGGAAAACATTCAGTACTTC	CASSFKAGAENIQYF
TRBV5-8	12	NA	TRBJ1-1	NA	TGTGCCAGCAGCTTGGTACCCAGGAAAGCTTTCTTT	CASSLVPRKAFF
TRBV27	15	NA	TRBJ1-5	NA	TGTGCCAGCAGTTTGCTCGCGGGGAGCGGACAGCCCCAGCATTTT	CASSLLAGSGQPQHF
TRBV7-6	13	TRBD2	TRBJ2-7	NA	TGTGCCAGCAGCTTTGGACTAGTCTACGAGCAGTACTTC	CASSFGLVYEQYF
TRBV29-1	13	NA	TRBJ2-5	NA	TGCAGCGTCCTGATCCGGCAGGGTGGGACCCAGTACTTC	CSVLIRQGGTQYF
TRBV19	13	NA	TRBJ1-2	NA	TGTGCCAGTGAGCAGGGGCCGGGCTATGGCTACACCTTC	CASEQGPGYGYTF
TRBV4-2	16	TRBD2	TRBJ2-2	NA	TGTGCCAGCAGCCAAGTCGGGGGGATGAACACCGGGGAGCTGTTTTTT	CASSQVGGMNTGELFF
TRBV7-6	17	TRBD1	TRBJ2-4	NA	TGTGCCAGCAGTACGCCGGGACAGGCCAACCCTAAAAACATTCAGTACTTC	CASSTPGQANPKNIQYF
TRBV7-8	14	NA	TRBJ1-6	medium-sized	TGTGCCAGCAGCCTTGGGACAAGGGATTCACCCCTCCACTTT	CASSLGTRDSPLHF
TRBV4-2	16	TRBD2	TRBJ2-4	NA	TGTGCCAGCAGCCGCGGGACTAGCGGGGGAGAAAACATTCAGTACTTC	CASSRGTSGGENIQYF
TRBV28	14	TRBD1	TRBJ1-5	NA	TGTGCCAGCAGTAAGACAGGGTCTAGAATGGCCCAGCATTTT	CASSKTGSRMAQHF
TRBV30	16	TRBD1	TRBJ1-1	once	TGTGCCTGGAGCGATAACCACAGGGGAACGGGCACTGAAGCTTTCTTT	CAWSDNHRGTGTEAFF
TRBV28	15	NA	TRBJ1-4	NA	TGTGCCAGCAGGCAGAGTAAAATCGCTAATGAAAAACTGTTTTTT	CASRQSKIANEKLFF
TRBV6-6	16	TRBD1	TRBJ1-2	NA	TGTGCCAGCAGAGACCCGGGGACAGCAGCTAACTATGGCTACACCTTC	CASRDPGTAANYGYTF
TRBV7-8	17	TRBD1	TRBJ1-6	NA	TGTGCCAGCAGCGCGCCGGACAGGGTCTCCTATAATTCACCCCTCCACTTT	CASSAPDRVSYNSPLHF
TRBV7-9	17	TRBD2	TRBJ2-3	NA	TGTGCCAGCAGCTTACGGGCACTAGCGGGAACCACAGATACGCAGTATTTT	CASSLRALAGTTDTQYF
TRBV2	17	TRBD1	TRBJ2-4	NA	TGTGCCAGCAGTGAAGCGTTTACAGGGGGCGAGGGGAACATTCAGTACTTC	CASSEAFTGGEGNIQYF
TRBV6-6	14	NA	TRBJ1-5	NA	TGTGCCAGCATACGCGGGGGGCCAAATCAGCCCCAGCATTTT	CASIRGGPNQPQHF
TRBV7-9	15	NA	TRBJ1-1	NA	TGTGCCAGCAGCTTGGAGGCGGGTAGGGGCACTGAAGCTTTCTTT	CASSLEAGRGTEAFF
TRBV7-2	16	TRBD2	TRBJ2-1	NA	TGTGCCAGCAGCAACCCCCCCGGGACTAACCTTAATGAGCAGTTCTTC	CASSNPPGTNLNEQFF
TRBV19	15	TRBD2	TRBJ2-3	NA	TGTGCCAGTAGTATACCTAGCGGGGGTGGGGGTGCGCAGTATTTT	CASSIPSGGGGAQYF
TRBV4-3	13	NA	TRBJ1-2	NA	TGCGCCAGCAGCCGGGGGGCAGGCTATGGCTACACCTTC	CASSRGAGYGYTF
TRBV7-8	15	NA	TRBJ2-1	NA	TGTGCCAGCAGCCCGACGGGGAGGTCGGACAATGAGCAGTTCTTC	CASSPTGRSDNEQFF
TRBV6-1	13	NA	TRBJ2-1	NA	TGTGCCAGCAGTGCAGACAGATCCAATGAGCAGTTCTTC	CASSADRSNEQFF
TRBV11-2	14	NA	TRBJ2-2	few	TGTGCCAGCAGCTTAAACAGGAACACCGGGGAGCTGTTTTTT	CASSLNRNTGELFF